This T cell receptor (beta chain) was retrieved from a study of blood T cells in healthy people across ages. Trimming took 3 bases from V and 6 from J, leaving 15 bases between them. The CDR3 runs 14 residues. In germline, CDR1 is SGHDN, CDR2 FVKESK. Broader study findings: Bulk PBMC profiling left naive and antigen-experienced comparisons inconclusive. Compared with aged donors, long-lived donors showed fewer expanded clones, suggesting selection.

Worth noting for this clonotype: Its specificity is unknown.

For the second PCR, which ran for about 6 to 11 cycles, a sample-barcoded 5' primer and a J-beta primer mix were used. Using its own MiXCR run on the 5' RACE reads, TCRdb lists one record per CDR3 protein. The sample contains around 1.5 million distinct CDR3 sequences, around 36% of which appear only once. V usage is TRBV14 and J usage is TRBJ2-7, with D tentatively TRBD1 (6 bases). The sequence derives from a woman in her twenties or thirties in good health. Sequencing was done on a sample of blood. The CDR3 region is CASSHRTVNGEQYF. The CDR3 nucleotides read TGTGCCAGCAGCCACCGGACAGTGAACGGCGAGCAGTACTTC.